Each of the 24 T cell receptor beta chains below was sequenced from the same sample in a study of blood T cell repertoires in COVID-19. The assay was immunoSEQ multiplex PCR, and TCRdb's table has in-frame clones only and misses some. The profile shows 150,000 to 200,000 clones, 70% to 90% of them singletons. Specimen: peripheral blood. The receptors shown here come from a woman aged 80 or over in a cohort sampled during active or convalescent COVID-19.

This chain joins TRBV5-1 and TRBJ2-5; D might be TRBD1 (6 bases). The germline V and J ends were trimmed by 1 base and 0 bases, with 10 bases remaining between them. The germline V gene has CDR1 SGHRS and CDR2 YFSETQ. The CDR3 loop spans 15 amino acids. This chain's CDR3 is CASSLNGQNQETQYF. The CDR3 coding sequence is TGCGCCAGCAGCTTGAATGGACAGAACCAAGAGACCCAGTACTTC. Together with reference TRBV5-1 and TRBJ2-5, the CDR3 gives the full variable domain: KAGVTQTPRYLIKTRGQQVTLSCSPISGHRSVSWYQQTPGQGLQFLFEYFSETQRNKGNFPGRFSGRQFSNSRSEMNVSTLELGDSALYLCASSLNGQNQETQYFGPGTRLLVL.

CDR3 bases: TGTGCCAGCAGCTTGGCGGGGTTTAATGAAAAACTGTTTTTT. Translating gives CASSLAGFNEKLFF. The gene calls are TRBV5-6 and TRBJ1-4; D uncertain. V lost 0 bases and J lost 4, with 7 bases in between. CDR1 and CDR2 from the germline V gene are SGHDT and YYEEEE. CDR3 length: 14 amino acids.

Regarding this clone: A much larger clonotype is one base distant, so this may be a read error. This rearrangement joins TRBV10-1 to TRBJ2-3, with no clear D. This CDR3 spans 15 amino acids. Between the trimmed V and J ends, which lost 2 bases and 5 bases, there was a span of 14 bases. Germline CDR1 reads WNHNN; CDR2 reads SYGVQD (reference sequence). The DNA of the CDR3 is TGCGCCAGCAGTGAGGGCACTACCCACATAGATACGCAGTATTTT. It translates to CASSEGTTHIDTQYF.

This clone occurred once. The chain is built from TRBV4-3 and TRBJ1-4, with TRBD1 matching over 10 bases. CDR3 size: 17 residues. Germline V gives CDR1 LGHNA, CDR2 YSLEER. The V segment lost 1 base and the J segment 6 bases; nucleotides outside the gene matches: 8. The CDR3 loop reads CASSQGLTGTGDEKLFF. The CDR3 bases are TGCGCCAGCAGCCAAGGTCTAACCGGGACAGGGGATGAAAAACTGTTTTTT.

The rearrangement joins TRBV18 to TRBJ2-7; weak D call: TRBD2 (5 bases). The germline CDR1 and CDR2 sequences are KGHSH and LQKENI. The length of the CDR3 is 15 residues. V lost 3 bases to trimming and J lost 0 bases, with 12 bases between them. The chain's CDR3 is CASSPRGRSSYEQYF. The CDR3 coding sequence is TGTGCCAGCTCACCCCGGGGTCGGAGCTCCTACGAGCAGTACTTC.

The chain links TRBV6-4 to TRBJ2-1, with 8 bases fitting TRBD2. V was pared by 4 bases and J by 9 bases, with 5 bases of the junction left unmatched. CDR3 length: 13 residues. Germline V gives CDR1 MRHNA, CDR2 SNTAGT. This CDR3 reads CASSAVAGSEQFF. The CDR3 bases are TGTGCCAGCAGTGCGGTAGCGGGAAGTGAGCAGTTCTTC.

This clone was recorded only once. This chain joins TRBV6-2 or TRBV6-3 and TRBJ1-1; unclear D gene. Germline CDR1 MNHEY, CDR2 SVGEGT. This CDR3 is 13 amino acids long. Deletions cut 2 bases from V and 10 bases from J, with 14 bases between. CDR3 nucleotides: TGTGCCAGCAGTTACGAGGGTCGCCAGTCAGCTTTCTTT. Its protein is CASSYEGRQSAFF.

The table lists this clone with a count of one. The chain carries TRBV27 and TRBJ2-5, with 7 bases fitting TRBD1. Trimming took 5 bases from V and 2 from J; bases not matched to a gene: 8. Germline V lookup: CDR1 MNHEY, CDR2 SMNVEV (reference sequence). CDR3 size: 15 residues. The CDR3 nucleotides read TGTGCCAGCAGTGACAGGGACAAGGCTCAAGAGACCCAGTACTTC. Its translation is CASSDRDKAQETQYF.

The chain links TRBV12-2 to TRBJ2-5; TRBD2 is the table's D call, not checked against the DNA. TRBV12-2 is a listed pseudogene. The CDR3 length is 16 residues. CDR3 in DNA: TGTGCAAGTCGCGACCTAAGGCGGGAGGGACCAGAGACCCAGTACTTC. Translated, it gives CASRDLRREGPETQYF.

This rearrangement joins TRBV24-1 to TRBJ2-1; D might be TRBD1 (5 bases). V was shortened by 3 bases and J by 8 bases, with 10 bases between the two germline ends. The CDR3 runs 13 residues. The germline V gene encodes CDR1 KGHDR and CDR2 SFDVKD. The CDR3 DNA sequence: TGTGCCACCAGTGATCTCAGGGTGCATGAGCAGTTCTTC. This translates into CATSDLRVHEQFF.

Points on this clone: Germline and junction disagree at one end, which may indicate a read error. This chain links TRBV7-7 with TRBJ2-3; tentative D call: TRBD2 (6 bases). CDR3 size: 14 residues. Per the germline V gene, CDR1 is SSHAT and CDR2 is FNYEAQ (reference sequence). This CDR3 is CASSLSGDSDTQYF. The CDR3 DNA is TGTGCTAGCAGCTTATCCGGGGACTCAGATACGCAGTATTTT.

The chain links TRBV7-8 to TRBJ2-7, with TRBD2 matching 7 bases. J was trimmed by 5 bases and V by 5 bases; bases with no gene match: 9. Germline V lookup: CDR1 SGHVS, CDR2 FQNEAQ. The CDR3 runs 14 residues. This CDR3 is CASSVGLGENEQYV. Here the CDR3 DNA reads TGTGCCAGCAGCGTTGGACTAGGGGAAAACGAGCAGTACGTC.

V and J are TRBV10-3 and TRBJ1-6; D is unclear. CDR1 and CDR2 (germline): ENHRY, SYGVKD. The CDR3 sequence is 14 residues long. The V end was cut by 10 bases, the J end by 5 bases, with 15 bases between. The CDR3 coding sequence is TGTGCCACAGTTTTGGGCAGAGATAATTCACCCCTCCACTTT. It specifies CATVLGRDNSPLHF.

The chain combines TRBV24-1 with TRBJ1-5, with TRBD1 as a possible D gene (5 bases). Germline V CDR1 and CDR2: KGHDR, SFDVKD. V was clipped by 6 bases and J by 7 bases, with 12 bases between them. The CDR3 sequence is 13 residues long. The CDR3 DNA sequence: TGTGCCACCAGTCCAGGGATGGGCCAGCCCCAGCATTTT. This gives the protein CATSPGMGQPQHF.

The V call is TRBV18, the J call TRBJ1-5; D not certain. This CDR3 has 14 amino acids. Germline CDR1 is KGHSH and CDR2 is LQKENI. V lost 6 bases to trimming and J lost 5 bases, with 14 bases between them. CDR3 residues: CASSPVGSDQPQHF. DNA for the CDR3: TGTGCCAGCTCCCCCGTCGGGTCGGATCAGCCCCAGCATTTT.

V usage is TRBV3-1 (or the pseudogene TRBV3-2) and J usage is TRBJ1-6; a possible D gene is TRBD1 (5 bases). V lost 1 base to trimming and J lost 7 bases, with 11 bases between them. Germline V gene data show CDR1 as LGHDT and CDR2 as YNNKEL (reference sequence). This CDR3 contains 15 residues. This CDR3 is CASSQVGAGNSPLHF. The CDR3 DNA reads TGTGCCAGCAGCCAAGTTGGGGCAGGGAATTCACCCCTCCACTTT.

The V call is TRBV5-1, the J call TRBJ1-1, with 12 bases that match TRBD1. The CDR3 extends over 17 amino acids. Germline CDR1 and CDR2: SGHRS and YFSETQ. Germline trimming cut 1 base from V and 5 bases from J; bases unmatched to any gene: 9. The CDR3 loop reads CASSLTSLGQGATEAFF. In DNA, the CDR3 is TGCGCCAGCAGCTTGACGTCACTGGGACAGGGGGCAACTGAAGCTTTCTTT. Combining the CDR3 with reference TRBV5-1 and TRBJ1-1 gives the whole variable domain KAGVTQTPRYLIKTRGQQVTLSCSPISGHRSVSWYQQTPGQGLQFLFEYFSETQRNKGNFPGRFSGRQFSNSRSEMNVSTLELGDSALYLCASSLTSLGQGATEAFFGQGTRLTVV.

The chain joins TRBV2 to TRBJ2-1; possible D gene TRBD2, 6 bases. Germline lookup yields CDR1 SNHLY and CDR2 FYNNEI. Between the trimmed V and J ends, which lost 4 bases and 8 bases, there was a span of 9 bases. CDR3 length: 12 residues. CDR3 DNA: TGTGCCAGCAGTGTGGGGGGTCATGAGCAGTTCTTC. Encoded protein: CASSVGGHEQFF. Full variable domain (remainder filled in from reference TRBV2 and TRBJ2-1): EPEVTQTPSHQVTQMGQEVILRCVPISNHLYFYWYRQILGQKVEFLVSFYNNEISEKSEIFDDQFSVERPDGSNFTLKIRSTKLEDSAMYFCASSVGGHEQFFGPGTRLTVL.

The chain uses TRBV29-1 and TRBJ2-5, with a weak D call TRBD2 (6 bases). Trimming cost V 4 bases and J 5 bases, with 14 bases left between them. The CDR3 runs to 13 residues. Germline values: CDR1 SQVTM, CDR2 ANQGSEA. The CDR3 region is CSVGIGSGETQYF. Here the CDR3 DNA reads TGCAGCGTTGGTATTGGGAGCGGGGAGACCCAGTACTTC.

This clone appeared a single time. The chain links TRBV6-5 to TRBJ1-4; 7 nucleotides agree with TRBD1. The V gene end was trimmed by 6 bases and the J gene end by 6 bases; junction bases not matched to a gene: 7. There are 14 residues in the CDR3. Germline V lookup: CDR1 MNHEY, CDR2 SVGAGI. Written as DNA, the CDR3 is TGTGCCAGCAGCCCAGGACAGGCCGATGAAAAACTGTTTTTT. Protein sequence: CASSPGQADEKLFF.

The gene calls are TRBV18 and TRBJ1-3; unclear D gene. The CDR3 has 16 amino acids. Germline lookup yields CDR1 KGHSH and CDR2 LQKENI. V shed 3 bases and J shed 0 bases, with 12 bases lying between them. The CDR3 nucleotides are TGTGCCAGCTCACCTACGAGGGTCGGCTCTGGAAACACCATATATTTT. It codes for CASSPTRVGSGNTIYF.

As to this clone: The sample has other DNA sequences that encode this CDR3 too. V is TRBV12-3 or TRBV12-4 and J is TRBJ2-7; no clear D. The V end was cut by 1 base, the J end by 2 bases, with 6 bases between. CDR3 length: 13 residues. The CDR3 coding sequence is TGTGCCAGCAGTTTAGGGCAGACCTACGAGCAGTACGTC. This sequence encodes CASSLGQTYEQYV.

The chain links TRBV9 to TRBJ2-3; TRBD1 matches 7 bases. The germline gives CDR1 SGDLS, CDR2 YYNGEE. This CDR3 comprises 16 residues. The V and J ends lost 4 bases and 0 bases, in that order; junction bases with no gene match: 8. CDR3 nucleotide sequence: TGTGCCAGCAGCTCCCGACGGACAGGCAGCACAGATACGCAGTATTTT. This gives the protein CASSSRRTGSTDTQYF.

The chain links TRBV7-6 to TRBJ2-2; D remains ambiguous. From germline, CDR1 is SGHVS and CDR2 FNYEAQ. The V end was cut by 5 bases, the J end by 4 bases, with 14 bases between. CDR3 length: 15 residues. This CDR3 reads CASSPQASSTGELFF. As DNA, the CDR3 is TGTGCCAGCAGCCCCCAAGCGTCGAGCACCGGGGAGCTGTTTTTT.